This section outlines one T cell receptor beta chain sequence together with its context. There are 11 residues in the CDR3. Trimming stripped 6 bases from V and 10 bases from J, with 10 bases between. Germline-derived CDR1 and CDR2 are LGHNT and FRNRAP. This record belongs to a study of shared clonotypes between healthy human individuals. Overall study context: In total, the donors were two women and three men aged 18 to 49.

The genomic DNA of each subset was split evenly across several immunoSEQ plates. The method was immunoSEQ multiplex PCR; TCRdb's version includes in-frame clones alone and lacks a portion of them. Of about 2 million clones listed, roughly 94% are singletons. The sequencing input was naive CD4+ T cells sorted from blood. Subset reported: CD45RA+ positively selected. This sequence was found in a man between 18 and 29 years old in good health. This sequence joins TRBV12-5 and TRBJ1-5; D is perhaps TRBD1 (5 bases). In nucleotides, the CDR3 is TGTGCTAGTGGACGGGACGCACCCCAGCATTTT. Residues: CASGRDAPQHF.